The 5 T cell receptor beta chains listed next were all sequenced from one sample in a study of spatial heterogeneity in lung cancer. Time point specified: sample taken at primary tumor resection. Points from the study as a whole: The number of expanded tumor alpha and beta chains correlated with mutation number.

Which antigens these TCRs recognize remains unknown. Each CDR3 protein is one row after TCRdb ran MiXCR on the 5' RACE reads. The table records about 3,100 distinct CDR3 sequences, around 13% of them present only once. This specimen was lung tumor tissue, taken at surgery. The receptors derive from a male donor with early-stage non-small cell lung cancer.

By share of the sample, this clonotype is medium-sized. This chain uses TRBV18 with TRBJ2-7, with D possibly TRBD1 on 5 matching bases. Germline CDR1 KGHSH, CDR2 LQKENI. Between the trimmed V and J ends, which lost 6 bases and 9 bases, there was a span of 21 bases. CDR3 length equals 14 residues. The CDR3 loop is CASSPAGSFRAQYF. The CDR3 DNA sequence: TGTGCCAGCTCCCCGGCAGGGTCCTTCCGGGCGCAGTACTTC.

By sample fraction, this clonotype is medium-sized. This chain links TRBV12-3 or TRBV12-4 with TRBJ1-1, with D unclear. The CDR3 contains 11 residues. Between the trimmed V and J ends, which lost 3 bases and 9 bases, there was a span of 8 bases. CDR3: CASSFLGKAFF. The DNA of the CDR3 is TGTGCCAGCAGTTTTCTGGGAAAAGCTTTCTTT.

This clonotype is labeled as medium-sized. The V gene is TRBV7-3, the J gene TRBJ2-3, with D possibly TRBD2 on 5 matching bases. CDR1 and CDR2 (germline): SGHTA, FQGTGA. The length of the CDR3 is 14 residues. Trimming took 2 bases from V and 1 from J, leaving 7 bases between them. The CDR3, as DNA: TGTGCCAGCAGCTTACTAGCTGGCACAGATACGCAGTATTTT. It translates to CASSLLAGTDTQYF.

This clonotype is judged medium-sized. The V call is TRBV9, the J call TRBJ2-2; 12 nucleotides align to TRBD2. The CDR3 totals 16 residues. CDR1 is SGDLS, CDR2 YYNGEE, per germline. V gave up 4 bases and J gave up 7 bases; unmatched junction bases: 8. The CDR3 nucleotides are TGTGCCAGCAGCTTTGGACTAGCGGGGCCCGGCGGGGAGCTGTTTTTT. This translates into CASSFGLAGPGGELFF.

This clonotype is medium-sized (0.01 to 0.1%) in the sample. This sequence joins TRBV28 and TRBJ1-6, with 7 bases fitting TRBD1. CDR3 length equals 15 residues. The V segment lost 6 bases and the J segment 7 bases; nucleotides outside the gene matches: 9. Germline V gene lookup returns CDR1 MDHEN and CDR2 SYDVKM. The CDR3 bases are TGTGCCAGCAGGCCTCCGGGACAGAGCAATTCACCCCTCCACTTT. Protein: CASRPPGQSNSPLHF.